This T cell receptor beta chain was recovered during a study of blood T cell repertoires in COVID-19. Looking at the study overall: Samples of COVID-19 (acute and convalescent) were obtained from the United States, Italy and Spain. The analysed material was cDNA or gDNA that came from T cells, B-cell-depleted T cells, or PBMCs.

The V end lost 2 bases, the J end lost 6 bases, and 8 bases lay between the germline ends. CDR3 length equals 13 residues. The germline V gene encodes CDR1 SGHNT and CDR2 YENEEA. Assay used: immunoSEQ multiplex PCR; TCRdb lists only in-frame clones, some missing. This table holds about 250,000 clones, about 90% found once. Categorization into cohorts depended on clinical history that participants reported. The clonotype originates from a woman in her 30s with acute COVID-19. Sequencing was carried out using PBMCs or T cells enriched from blood (not recorded which). The V and J genes are TRBV11-3 and TRBJ2-1; TRBD2 is a possible D gene (5 bases). This chain's CDR3 is CASSLRTFNEQFF. Here the CDR3 DNA reads TGTGCCAGCAGCTTAAGGACTTTCAATGAGCAGTTCTTC.